The sequence of this T cell receptor beta chain was determined in a study of cytomegalovirus exposure and HLA in healthy donors. A note on this clone: Its antigen is still unknown. The sample holds other DNA sequences that translate to the same CDR3.

The PCR had 60 Vbeta and 13 Jbeta primers. Profiled with immunoSEQ multiplex PCR; TCRdb holds only in-frame clones, not every one. Of approximately 81,000 clones listed, approximately 81% are singletons. Trimming at V came to 6 bases and at J to 7 bases, leaving 9 bases not matched to a gene. CDR3 length: 14 amino acids. CDR1 is SQVTM, CDR2 ANQGSEA, per germline. Study findings and constraints: For TCR beta chains, V- and J-gene trimming was later linked to a missense DCLRE1C variant. Common viral pathogens seemed to be connected with several of the most significant clusters, according to a later analysis.

The chain employs TRBV29-1 and TRBJ2-7, with 13 bases aligning to TRBD2. Input material: PBMCs. This clonotype originated in a woman aged 50 to 65 in good health and CMV-seropositive. CDR3 sequence reads: CSVQPGLAGLEQYF. The CDR3 nucleotides read TGCAGCGTACAACCGGGACTAGCGGGACTAGAGCAGTACTTC.